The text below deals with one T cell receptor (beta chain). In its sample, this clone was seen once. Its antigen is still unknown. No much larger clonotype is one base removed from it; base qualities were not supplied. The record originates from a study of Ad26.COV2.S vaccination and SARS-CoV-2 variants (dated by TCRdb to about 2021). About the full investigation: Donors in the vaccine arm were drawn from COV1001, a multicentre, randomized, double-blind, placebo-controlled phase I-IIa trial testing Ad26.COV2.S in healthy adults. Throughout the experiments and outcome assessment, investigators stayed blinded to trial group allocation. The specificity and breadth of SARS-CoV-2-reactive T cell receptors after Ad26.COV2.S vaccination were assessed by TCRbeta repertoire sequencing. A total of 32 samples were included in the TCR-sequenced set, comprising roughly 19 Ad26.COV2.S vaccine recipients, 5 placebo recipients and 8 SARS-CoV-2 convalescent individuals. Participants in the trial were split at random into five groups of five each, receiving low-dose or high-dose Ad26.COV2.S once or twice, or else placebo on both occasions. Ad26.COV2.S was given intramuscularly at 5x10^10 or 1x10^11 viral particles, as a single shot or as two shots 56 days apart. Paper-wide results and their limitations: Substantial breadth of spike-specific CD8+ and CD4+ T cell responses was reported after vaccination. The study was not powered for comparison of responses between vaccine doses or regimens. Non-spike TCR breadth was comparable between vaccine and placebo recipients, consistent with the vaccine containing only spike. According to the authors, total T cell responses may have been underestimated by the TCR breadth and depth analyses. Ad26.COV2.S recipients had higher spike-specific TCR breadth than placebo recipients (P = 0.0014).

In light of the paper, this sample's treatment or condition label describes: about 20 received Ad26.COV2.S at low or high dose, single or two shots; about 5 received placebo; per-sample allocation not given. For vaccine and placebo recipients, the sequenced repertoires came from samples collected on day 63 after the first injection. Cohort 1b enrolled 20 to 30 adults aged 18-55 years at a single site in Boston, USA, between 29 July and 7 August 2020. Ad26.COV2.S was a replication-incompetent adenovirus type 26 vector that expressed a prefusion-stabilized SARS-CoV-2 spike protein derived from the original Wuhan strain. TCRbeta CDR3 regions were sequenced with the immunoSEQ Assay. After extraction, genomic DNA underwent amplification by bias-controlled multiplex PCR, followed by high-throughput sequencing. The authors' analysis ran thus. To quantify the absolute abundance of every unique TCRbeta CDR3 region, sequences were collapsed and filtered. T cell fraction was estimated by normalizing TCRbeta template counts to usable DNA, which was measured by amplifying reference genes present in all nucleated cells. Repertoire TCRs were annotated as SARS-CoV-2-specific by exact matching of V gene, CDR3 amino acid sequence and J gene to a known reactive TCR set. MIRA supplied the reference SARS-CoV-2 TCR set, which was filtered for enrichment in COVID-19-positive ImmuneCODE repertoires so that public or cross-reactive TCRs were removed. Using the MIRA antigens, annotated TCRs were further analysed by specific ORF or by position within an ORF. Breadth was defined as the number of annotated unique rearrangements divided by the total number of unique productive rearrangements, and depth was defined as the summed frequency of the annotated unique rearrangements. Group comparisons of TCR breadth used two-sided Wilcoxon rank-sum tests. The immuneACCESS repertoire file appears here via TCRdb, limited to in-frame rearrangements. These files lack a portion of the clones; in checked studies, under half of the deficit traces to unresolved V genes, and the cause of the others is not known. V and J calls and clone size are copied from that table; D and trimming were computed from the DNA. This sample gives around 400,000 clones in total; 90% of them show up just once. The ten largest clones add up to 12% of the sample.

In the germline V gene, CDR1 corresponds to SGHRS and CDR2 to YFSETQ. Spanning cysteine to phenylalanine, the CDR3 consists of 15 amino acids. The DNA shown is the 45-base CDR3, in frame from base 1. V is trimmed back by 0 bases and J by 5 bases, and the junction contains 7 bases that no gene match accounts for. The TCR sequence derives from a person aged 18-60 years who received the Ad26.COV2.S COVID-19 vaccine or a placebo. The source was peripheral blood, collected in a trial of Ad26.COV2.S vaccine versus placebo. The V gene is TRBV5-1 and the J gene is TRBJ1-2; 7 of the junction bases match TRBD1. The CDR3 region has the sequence CASSLDDRELYGYTF. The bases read TGCGCCAGCAGCTTGGACGACAGGGAACTATATGGCTACACCTTC.